What follows are 30 T cell receptor beta chains derived from one specimen sequenced in a study of regulatory T cells in long-lasting Graves disease. Combining iRepertoire HTBI primers with Arm-PCR of CDR3 regions, the authors built TCR beta libraries. One entry per CDR3 protein, called by TCRdb with MiXCR from the multiplex PCR reads. Found here are roughly 520,000 distinct CDR3 sequences, around 13% of them singletons; the top ten hold approximately 9.6%. Time point reported: newly diagnosed GD, antithyroid drugs for less than 3 months. RNA from PBMCs was the source of the TCR library. The data were also submitted as part of a second study, on T cells in Graves' hyperthyroidism and ophthalmopathy.

The starting material was peripheral blood mononuclear cells (PBMCs), obtained at new diagnosis, from a patient treated with antithyroid drugs. These receptors were collected from a woman aged 25 to 39 with Graves disease.

This clonotype was detected only a few times. The V call is TRBV6-1, the J call TRBJ1-4, with D uncertain. Between the trimmed V and J ends, which lost 1 base and 0 bases, there was a span of 9 bases. The CDR3 consists of 16 residues. Per the germline V gene, CDR1 is MNHNS and CDR2 is SASEGT. The CDR3 nucleotides read TGTGCCAGCAGTGAAGGGTGGGGAGCAACTAATGAAAAACTGTTTTTT. Translation: CASSEGWGATNEKLFF.

Ten or more counts support this clonotype. The chain recombines TRBV28 with TRBJ2-7, with 11 bases aligning to TRBD2. The ends lost 5 bases at V and 7 bases at J; junction bases unmatched: 13. The CDR3 runs to 16 residues. Germline V gene data show CDR1 as MDHEN and CDR2 as SYDVKM. The CDR3 nucleotides are TGTGCCAGCAGTCTAGCGGGAGGCCCCAGTCCAGGGGAGCAGTACTTC. It translates to CASSLAGGPSPGEQYF.

This clonotype was detected many times. V usage is TRBV15 and J usage is TRBJ1-1; D may be TRBD1 (6 bases). The CDR3 runs to 16 residues. Germline CDR1 reads LNHNV; CDR2 reads YYDKDF (reference sequence). Trimming removed 1 base from V and 3 bases from J, with 15 bases in between. The CDR3 is CATSRGEGGADTEAFF. The CDR3, as DNA: TGTGCCACCAGCAGAGGAGAGGGGGGCGCGGACACTGAAGCTTTCTTT.

This chain joins TRBV6-5 and TRBJ1-1; D not resolved. Trimming left V 4 bases short and J 0 bases short, with 21 bases between. The CDR3 is 18 residues long. The germline V gene has CDR1 MNHEY and CDR2 SVGAGI. Here the CDR3 DNA reads TGTGCCAGCAGTTCCCACCTCCCCCAACAGCCTATGAACACTGAAGCTTTCTTT. Encoded protein: CASSSHLPQQPMNTEAFF.

This clonotype was detected only a few times. The chain recombines TRBV19 with TRBJ1-2; D possibly corresponds to TRBD1 (5 bases). The ends were cut back, 5 bases at V and 2 bases at J, with 12 bases in the middle. CDR1 and CDR2 (germline): LNHDA, SQIVND (reference sequence). The CDR3 extends over 14 amino acids. CDR3 DNA: TGTGCCAGTAGTCCTGGGGACGGGAACTATGGCTACACCTTC. The encoded protein is CASSPGDGNYGYTF.

This clonotype was detected only a few times. The chain is built from TRBV5-1 and TRBJ2-5; the D is unclear. V lost 2 bases and J 0 bases, leaving 8 bases between the germline ends. CDR1 is SGHRS, CDR2 YFSETQ, per germline. CDR3 size: 14 residues. The CDR3 spells CASSFNSHQETQYF. DNA of the CDR3: TGCGCCAGCAGCTTTAATTCCCACCAAGAGACCCAGTACTTC. Supplemented by reference TRBV5-1 and TRBJ2-5, the full variable domain reads KAGVTQTPRYLIKTRGQQVTLSCSPISGHRSVSWYQQTPGQGLQFLFEYFSETQRNKGNFPGRFSGRQFSNSRSEMNVSTLELGDSALYLCASSFNSHQETQYFGPGTRLLVL.

This clonotype was seen many times. The CDR3 region has the DNA TGTGCCAGCAGCTTAGCGGCAGTGTCCTACGAGCAGTACTTC. It codes for CASSLAAVSYEQYF. This chain links TRBV7-8 with TRBJ2-7; D call uncertain. Germline V gene data show CDR1 as SGHVS and CDR2 as FQNEAQ. Deletions cut 0 bases from V and 1 base from J, with 7 bases between. This CDR3 has 14 residues.

This clonotype was detected ten times or more. In DNA form, the CDR3 reads TGTGCCAGCAGCTTTAAAGGATTCTATGGCTACACCTTC. Translation: CASSFKGFYGYTF. The chain employs TRBV7-9 and TRBJ1-2; D gene ambiguous. CDR1 and CDR2 from the germline V gene are SEHNR and FQNEAQ (reference sequence). The CDR3 sequence is 13 residues long. With 3 bases removed from V and 4 bases from J, the gap between germline ends came to 9 bases.

This clonotype was seen at least ten times. V and J are TRBV29-1 and TRBJ1-2, with a tentative D call TRBD1 (6 bases). The CDR3 is 12 residues long. Deletions cut 2 bases from V and 2 bases from J, with 6 bases between. Germline loops: CDR1 SQVTM, CDR2 ANQGSEA. The CDR3 sequence is CSVEQGNYGYTF. CDR3 DNA sequence: TGCAGCGTTGAACAGGGGAACTATGGCTACACCTTC.

This clonotype was counted ten times or more. This rearrangement joins TRBV7-9 to TRBJ2-7; a possible D gene is TRBD1 (6 bases). V was cut by 4 bases and J by 0 bases, with 16 bases left in between. The CDR3 totals 16 residues. Germline CDR1 is SEHNR and CDR2 is FQNEAQ (reference sequence). CDR3 coding DNA: TGTGCCAGCAGCTCCCTCAGGGGACCCAGCTCCTACGAGCAGTACTTC. Its protein is CASSSLRGPSSYEQYF.

J is TRBJ2-3 and V is TRBV3-1; no clear D. Per the germline V gene, CDR1 is LGHDT and CDR2 is YNNKEL (reference sequence). Trimming took 4 bases from V and 0 from J, leaving 11 bases between them. This CDR3 is 15 amino acids long. As DNA, the CDR3 is TGTGCCAGCAGCCCAGAGTTTCCAAGCACAGATACGCAGTATTTT. Protein: CASSPEFPSTDTQYF.

This clonotype was recorded at least ten times. V and J are TRBV28 and TRBJ1-1; TRBD1 is a possible D gene (6 bases). Germline CDR1 reads MDHEN; CDR2 reads SYDVKM. The V and J ends lost 5 bases and 0 bases respectively, with 13 bases between them. The length of the CDR3 is 15 residues. In DNA form, the CDR3 reads TGTGCCAGCAGTACTTTCGGGGGGCTGAACACTGAAGCTTTCTTT. It yields the protein CASSTFGGLNTEAFF.

Only a few counts were recorded for this clonotype. The chain recombines TRBV3-1 with TRBJ2-1; a possible D gene is TRBD1 (5 bases). The CDR3 extends over 16 amino acids. Germline V gene lookup returns CDR1 LGHDT and CDR2 YNNKEL (reference sequence). The V end was cut by 7 bases, the J end by 7 bases, with 23 bases between. The CDR3 sequence is CASTQDARAGLNEQFF. The DNA for the CDR3 is TGTGCCAGCACTCAAGACGCACGTGCAGGGTTAAATGAGCAGTTCTTC.

This clonotype was picked up many times. The genes are TRBV3-1 and TRBJ2-1; perhaps TRBD1 as D (7 bases). The germline CDR1 and CDR2 sequences are LGHDT and YNNKEL (reference sequence). Trimming shortened V by 0 bases and J by 2 bases, and 8 bases separated the two germline ends. The CDR3 length is 15 residues. In DNA form, the CDR3 reads TGTGCCAGCAGCCAAGACAGGGGGGCCTACAATGAGCAGTTCTTC. Its protein product is CASSQDRGAYNEQFF.

This clonotype was detected only a few times. The chain links TRBV24-1 to TRBJ2-3; D call uncertain. V lost 3 bases to trimming and J lost 6 bases, with 21 bases between them. CDR3 length: 17 residues. Germline CDR1 KGHDR, CDR2 SFDVKD. The CDR3 loop is CATSDPTEPTYGDTQYF. The CDR3 nucleotides read TGTGCCACCAGTGATCCGACCGAGCCCACCTATGGGGATACGCAGTATTTT.

A remark on this clonotype: One end of the junction is discordant with germline, which a read error may explain. The J gene is TRBJ2-1, the V gene TRBV4-1; no definite D call. The CDR3 sequence is 15 residues long. The germline CDR1 and CDR2 sequences are MGHRA and YSYEKL. As DNA, the CDR3 is TGCACCAGCAGCCAAGATAGAGGCCCTAGGAATGAGCAGTTCTTC. This translates into CTSSQDRGPRNEQFF.

The chain uses TRBV7-3 and TRBJ2-7; D remains ambiguous. Germline assignment: CDR1 SGHTA and CDR2 FQGTGA. Trimming took off 5 bases at V and 5 bases at J, with 13 bases between the two ends. The CDR3 covers 13 residues. The CDR3 here is CASSPASSDEQYF. The CDR3 DNA reads as TGTGCCAGCAGCCCAGCGAGCAGCGACGAGCAGTACTTC.

V and J are TRBV9 and TRBJ1-6; D is unresolved. CDR1 is SGDLS and CDR2 is YYNGEE in the germline V gene. The CDR3 contains 14 residues. V lost 4 bases and J lost 7, with 12 bases in between. The CDR3 here is CASSKRTGNSPLHF. Written as DNA, the CDR3 is TGTGCCAGCAGCAAAAGGACGGGAAATTCACCCCTCCACTTT. Full variable domain (missing parts from reference TRBV9 and TRBJ1-6): DSGVTQTPKHLITATGQRVTLRCSPRSGDLSVYWYQQSLDQGLQFLIQYYNGEERAKGNILERFSAQQFPDLHSELNLSSLELGDSALYFCASSKRTGNSPLHFGNGTRLTVT.

This clonotype was recorded once. The rearrangement joins TRBV20-1 to TRBJ2-1; TRBD2 aligns across 11 bases. CDR3 length equals 15 residues. The germline CDR1 and CDR2 sequences are DFQATT and SNEGSKA (reference sequence). Trimming took 6 bases from V and 5 from J; bases not matched to a gene: 9. CDR3: CSALSSGRLDNEQFF. The CDR3 nucleotides read TGCAGTGCCCTTTCTAGCGGGAGGCTCGACAATGAGCAGTTCTTC.

This clonotype has only a few counts. The chain is built from TRBV4-2 and TRBJ2-2, with D uncertain. V gave up 3 bases and J gave up 1 base, with 9 bases separating them. CDR3 size: 15 residues. Germline-derived CDR1 and CDR2 are LGHNA and YNFKEQ. CDR3 DNA: TGTGCCAGCAGCCAGTCGCTGCAGAACACCGGGGAGCTGTTTTTT. The encoded protein is CASSQSLQNTGELFF.

This clonotype showed up many times. This rearrangement joins TRBV12-3 or TRBV12-4 to TRBJ1-2, with D perhaps matching TRBD1 (6 bases). The CDR3 length is 11 residues. V lost 4 bases and J lost 13, with 13 bases in between. This CDR3 reads CASSWMTGITF. CDR3 DNA sequence: TGTGCCAGCAGTTGGATGACAGGAATCACCTTC.

The sample holds many counts of this clonotype. This rearrangement joins TRBV6-2 or TRBV6-3 to TRBJ2-2; TRBD2 matches 11 bases. J lost 4 bases, V lost 3 bases, and 4 bases had no gene match. The CDR3 runs to 16 residues. Germline loops: CDR1 MNHEY, CDR2 SVGEGT. The CDR3 bases are TGTGCCAGCAGTTATCGACTAGCGGGAAGCACCGGGGAGCTGTTTTTT. This gives the protein CASSYRLAGSTGELFF.

The chain uses TRBV9 and TRBJ1-4, with 9 bases lining up with TRBD1. The J segment lost 4 bases and the V segment lost 5 bases, leaving 12 bases of the junction unmatched. CDR1 SGDLS and CDR2 YYNGEE come from the germline V gene. The CDR3 consists of 17 residues. The CDR3 region is CASRPGQGVVGNEKLFF. CDR3 coding DNA: TGTGCCAGCAGGCCGGGACAGGGTGTCGTGGGTAATGAAAAACTGTTTTTT.

There are many counts of this clonotype. The genes are TRBV20-1 and TRBJ2-4, with a tentative D call TRBD1 (5 bases). Germline V gene sequence: CDR1 DFQATT, CDR2 SNEGSKA (reference sequence). The length of the CDR3 is 14 residues. The V gene lost 7 bases and the J gene lost 0 bases, with 13 bases spanning the gap. The CDR3 sequence: CSVRQGLAKNIQYF. In DNA form, the CDR3 reads TGCAGTGTACGGCAGGGCCTAGCCAAAAACATTCAGTACTTC.

This clonotype was seen more than once but under ten times. The chain recombines TRBV27 with TRBJ2-1; D ambiguous. Per the germline V gene, CDR1 is MNHEY and CDR2 is SMNVEV (reference sequence). Between the trimmed V and J ends, which lost 8 bases and 0 bases, there was a span of 17 bases. This CDR3 spans 16 amino acids. CDR3 in amino acids: CASSASHRSSYNEQFF. CDR3 sequence (DNA): TGTGCCAGCTCCGCCTCTCATCGCAGCTCCTACAATGAGCAGTTCTTC.

This clonotype was seen many times. This chain joins TRBV18 and TRBJ1-1, with D perhaps TRBD1 (5 bases). The CDR3 is 14 amino acids. V shed 4 bases and J shed 0 bases, with 9 bases lying between them. Germline loops: CDR1 KGHSH, CDR2 LQKENI. The CDR3 is CASSQTAVNTEAFF. The CDR3 nucleotides read TGTGCCAGCTCACAGACAGCCGTGAACACTGAAGCTTTCTTT.

In its sample, this clonotype was seen many times. The J gene is TRBJ2-3, the V gene TRBV30, with D unclear. Trimming cost V 0 bases and J 5 bases, with 3 bases left between them. The V gene's germline CDR1 is GTSNPN and CDR2 SVGIG (reference sequence). The CDR3 sequence is 11 residues long. The CDR3 region has the DNA TGTGCCTGGAGTGTACAAGATACGCAGTATTTT. This sequence encodes CAWSVQDTQYF.

This clonotype was found a few times. J is TRBJ2-1 and V is TRBV18; TRBD2 matches 11 bases. CDR1 is KGHSH and CDR2 is LQKENI in the germline V gene. The CDR3 consists of 18 residues. The V gene end was trimmed by 6 bases and the J gene end by 3 bases; junction bases not matched to a gene: 13. This CDR3 is CASSRGLAEPTYYNEQFF. The CDR3 region has the DNA TGTGCCAGCTCGAGGGGACTAGCGGAGCCTACCTACTACAATGAGCAGTTCTTC.

The table lists this clonotype with many counts. The CDR3 DNA sequence: TGTGCCAGCACCACCCTTTCGGGTACGCAGTATTTT. Translation: CASTTLSGTQYF. The chain joins TRBV27 to TRBJ2-3; no clear D gene. Germline assignment: CDR1 MNHEY and CDR2 SMNVEV (reference sequence). The CDR3 has 12 amino acids. V gave up 7 bases and J gave up 8 bases, with 13 bases separating them.

The V call is TRBV24-1, the J call TRBJ2-3; 12 bases fit TRBD2. The V gene end was trimmed by 4 bases and the J gene end by 6 bases; junction bases not matched to a gene: 10. The CDR3 sequence is 17 residues long. Germline CDR1 KGHDR, CDR2 SFDVKD. The CDR3 region is CATSEAGLAGSFDTQYF. Written as DNA, the CDR3 is TGTGCCACCAGTGAGGCCGGACTAGCGGGGAGCTTCGATACGCAGTATTTT.